This TCR beta chain was sequenced for a study of CD8+ T cells in alopecia areata. Across the study: Treated patients received oral tofacitinib, 5 to 10 mg twice daily. Percentage of affected scalp area was the basis on which treated patients' severity was scored. Findings and limits, study-wide: For lesional scalp, especially alopecia totalis/universalis, clonality was higher than in normal scalp.

Regarding treatment: oral pan-JAK inhibitor, 5-10 mg twice daily. There are 14 residues in the CDR3. V lost 3 bases, J lost 0 bases, and 5 bases stayed unmatched. Germline-derived CDR1 and CDR2 are GTSNPN and SVGIG (reference sequence). Concerning this clone: Its antigen is unidentified.

Reverse transcribed after extraction, RNA yielded cDNA as the sequencing template. Only in-frame clones appear in the TCRdb table, and some are missing; sequencing was by immunoSEQ multiplex PCR. The sample includes about 180,000 clones, approximately 55% of them seen just once. The sample here was CD8+ T cells sorted from blood, taken at week 24, from a patient treated with tofacitinib. The chain combines TRBV30 with TRBJ2-7; TRBD1 matches at 7 bases. This clonotype was sampled from a human donor with alopecia areata. CDR3 loop: CAWRDDRASYEQYF. The CDR3 DNA reads as TGTGCCTGGAGGGACGACAGGGCCTCCTACGAGCAGTACTTC.